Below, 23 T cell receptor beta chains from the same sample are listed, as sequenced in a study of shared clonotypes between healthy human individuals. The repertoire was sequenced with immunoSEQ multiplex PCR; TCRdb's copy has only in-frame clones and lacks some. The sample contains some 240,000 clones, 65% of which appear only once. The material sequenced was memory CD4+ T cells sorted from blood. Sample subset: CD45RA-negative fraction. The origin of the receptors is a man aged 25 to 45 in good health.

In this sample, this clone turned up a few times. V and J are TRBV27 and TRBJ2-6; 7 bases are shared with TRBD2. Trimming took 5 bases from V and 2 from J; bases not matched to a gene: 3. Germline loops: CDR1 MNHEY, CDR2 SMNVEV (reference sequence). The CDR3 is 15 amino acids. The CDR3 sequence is CASSPRGAGANVLTF. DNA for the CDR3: TGTGCCAGCAGTCCACGGGGGGCTGGGGCCAACGTCCTGACTTTC. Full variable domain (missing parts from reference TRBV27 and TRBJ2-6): EAQVTQNPRYLITVTGKKLTVTCSQNMNHEYMSWYRQDPGLGLRQIYYSMNVEVTDKGDVPEGYKVSRKEKRNFPLILESPSPNQTSLYFCASSPRGAGANVLTFGAGSRLTVL.

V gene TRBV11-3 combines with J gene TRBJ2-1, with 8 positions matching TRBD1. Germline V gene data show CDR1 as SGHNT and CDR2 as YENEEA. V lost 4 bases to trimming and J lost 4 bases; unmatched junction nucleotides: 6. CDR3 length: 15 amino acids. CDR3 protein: CASSYGTGPYNEQFF. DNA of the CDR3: TGTGCCAGCAGCTACGGGACAGGCCCATACAATGAGCAGTTCTTC.

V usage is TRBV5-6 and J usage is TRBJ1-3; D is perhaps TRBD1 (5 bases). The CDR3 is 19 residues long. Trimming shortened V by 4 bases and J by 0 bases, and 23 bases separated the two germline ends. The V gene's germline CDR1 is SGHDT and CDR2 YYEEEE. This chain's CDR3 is CASSRGPQASTVSGNTIYF. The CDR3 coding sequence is TGTGCCAGCAGCAGGGGACCGCAGGCCTCTACTGTCTCTGGAAACACCATATATTTT. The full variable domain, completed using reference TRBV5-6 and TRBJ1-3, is DAGVTQSPTHLIKTRGQQVTLRCSPKSGHDTVSWYQQALGQGPQFIFQYYEEEERQRGNFPDRFSGHQFPNYSSELNVNALLLGDSALYLCASSRGPQASTVSGNTIYFGEGSWLTVV.

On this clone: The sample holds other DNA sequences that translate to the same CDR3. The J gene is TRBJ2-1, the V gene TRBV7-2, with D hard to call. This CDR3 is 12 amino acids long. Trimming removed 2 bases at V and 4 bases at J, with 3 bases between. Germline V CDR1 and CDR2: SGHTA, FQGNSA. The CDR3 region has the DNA TGTGCCAGCAGCTTACGGTACAATGAGCAGTTCTTC. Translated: CASSLRYNEQFF.

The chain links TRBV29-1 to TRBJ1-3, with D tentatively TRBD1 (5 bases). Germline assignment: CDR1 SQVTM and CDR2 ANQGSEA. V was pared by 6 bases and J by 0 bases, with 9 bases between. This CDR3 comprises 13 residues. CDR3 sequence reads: CSVRDGSGNTIYF. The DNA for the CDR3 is TGCAGCGTCCGGGACGGCTCTGGAAACACCATATATTTT.

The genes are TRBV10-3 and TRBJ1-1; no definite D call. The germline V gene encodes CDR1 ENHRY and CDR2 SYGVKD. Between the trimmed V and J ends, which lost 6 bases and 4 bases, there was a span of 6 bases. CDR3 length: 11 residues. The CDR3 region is CAIRGLTEAFF. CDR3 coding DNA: TGTGCCATCAGAGGCCTCACTGAAGCTTTCTTT.

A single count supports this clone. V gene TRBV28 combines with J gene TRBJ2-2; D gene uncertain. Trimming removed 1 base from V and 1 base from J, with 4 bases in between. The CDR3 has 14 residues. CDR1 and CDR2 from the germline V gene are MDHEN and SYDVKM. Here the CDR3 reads CASSLFQNTGELFF. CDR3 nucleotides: TGTGCCAGCAGTTTATTTCAGAACACCGGGGAGCTGTTTTTT.

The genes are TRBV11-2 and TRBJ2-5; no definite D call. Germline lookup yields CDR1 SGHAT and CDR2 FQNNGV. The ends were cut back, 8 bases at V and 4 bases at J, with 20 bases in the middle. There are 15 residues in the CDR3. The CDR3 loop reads CASLKSRSAGETQYF. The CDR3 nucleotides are TGTGCCAGCCTTAAGTCCAGGTCCGCTGGAGAGACCCAGTACTTC.

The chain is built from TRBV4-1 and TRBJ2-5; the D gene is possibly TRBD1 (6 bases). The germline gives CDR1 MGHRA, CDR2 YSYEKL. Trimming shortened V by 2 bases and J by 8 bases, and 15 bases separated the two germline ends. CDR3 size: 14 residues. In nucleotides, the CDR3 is TGCGCCAGCAGCCAACCCGGGACACCCACAACCCAGTACTTC. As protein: CASSQPGTPTTQYF.

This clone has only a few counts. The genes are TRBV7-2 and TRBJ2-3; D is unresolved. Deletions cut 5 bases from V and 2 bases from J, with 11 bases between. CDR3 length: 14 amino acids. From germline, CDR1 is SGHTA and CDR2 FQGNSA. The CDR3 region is CASSPAPDTDTQYF. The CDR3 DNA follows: TGTGCCAGCAGCCCAGCGCCCGACACAGATACGCAGTATTTT. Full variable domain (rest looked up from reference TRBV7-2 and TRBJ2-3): GAGVSQSPSNKVTEKGKDVELRCDPISGHTALYWYRQSLGQGLEFLIYFQGNSAPDKSGLPSDRFSAERTGGSVSTLTIQRTQQEDSAVYLCASSPAPDTDTQYFGPGTRLTVL.

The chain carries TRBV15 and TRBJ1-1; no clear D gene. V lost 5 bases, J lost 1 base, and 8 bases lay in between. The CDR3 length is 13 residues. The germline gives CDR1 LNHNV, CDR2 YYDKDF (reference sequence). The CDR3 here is CATSLRANTEAFF. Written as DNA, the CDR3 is TGTGCCACCAGCCTCCGGGCGAACACTGAAGCTTTCTTT.

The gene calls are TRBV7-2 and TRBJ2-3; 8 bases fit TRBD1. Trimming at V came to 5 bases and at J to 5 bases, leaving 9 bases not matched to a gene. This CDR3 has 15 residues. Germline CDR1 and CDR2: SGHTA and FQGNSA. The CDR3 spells CASSPQGARGDTQYF. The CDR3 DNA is TGTGCCAGCAGCCCCCAGGGGGCCCGGGGAGATACGCAGTATTTT.

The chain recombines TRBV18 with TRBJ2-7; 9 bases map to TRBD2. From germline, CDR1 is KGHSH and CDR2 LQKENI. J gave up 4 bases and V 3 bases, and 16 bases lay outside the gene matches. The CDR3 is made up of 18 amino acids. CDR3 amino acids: CASSPQGVSGSVGYEQYF. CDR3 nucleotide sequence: TGTGCCAGCTCACCTCAGGGGGTTAGCGGGAGTGTCGGTTACGAGCAGTACTTC.

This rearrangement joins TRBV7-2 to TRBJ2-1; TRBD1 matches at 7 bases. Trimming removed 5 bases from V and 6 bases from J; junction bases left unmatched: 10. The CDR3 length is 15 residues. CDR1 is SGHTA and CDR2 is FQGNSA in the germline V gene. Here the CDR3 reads CASSLKGASGNEQFF. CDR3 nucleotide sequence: TGTGCCAGCAGCCTCAAGGGGGCCAGTGGCAATGAGCAGTTCTTC.

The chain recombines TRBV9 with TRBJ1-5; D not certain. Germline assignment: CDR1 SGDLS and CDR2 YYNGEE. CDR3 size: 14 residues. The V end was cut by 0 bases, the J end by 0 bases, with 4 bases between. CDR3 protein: CASSVGSSNQPQHF. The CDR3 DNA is TGTGCCAGCAGCGTAGGCTCTAGCAATCAGCCCCAGCATTTT.

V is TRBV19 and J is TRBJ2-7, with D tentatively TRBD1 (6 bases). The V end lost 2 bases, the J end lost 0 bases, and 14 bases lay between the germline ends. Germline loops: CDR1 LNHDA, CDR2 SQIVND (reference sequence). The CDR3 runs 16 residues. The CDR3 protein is CASSIRGRGNSYEQYF. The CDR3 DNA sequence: TGTGCCAGTAGTATACGGGGCAGGGGCAACTCCTACGAGCAGTACTTC. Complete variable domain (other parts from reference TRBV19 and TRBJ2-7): DGGITQSPKYLFRKEGQNVTLSCEQNLNHDAMYWYRQDPGQGLRLIYYSQIVNDFQKGDIAEGYSVSREKKESFPLTVTSAQKNPTAFYLCASSIRGRGNSYEQYFGPGTRLTVT.

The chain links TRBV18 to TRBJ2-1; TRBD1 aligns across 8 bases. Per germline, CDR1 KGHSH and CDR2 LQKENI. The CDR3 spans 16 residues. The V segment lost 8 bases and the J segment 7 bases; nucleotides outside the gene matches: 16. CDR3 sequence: CASREQGQGIQNEQFF. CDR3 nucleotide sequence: TGTGCCAGCCGTGAGCAAGGACAGGGTATTCAAAATGAGCAGTTCTTC.

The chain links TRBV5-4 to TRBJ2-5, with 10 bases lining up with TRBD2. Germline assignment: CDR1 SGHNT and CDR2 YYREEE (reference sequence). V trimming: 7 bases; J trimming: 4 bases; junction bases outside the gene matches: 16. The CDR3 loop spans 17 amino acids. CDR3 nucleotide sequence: TGTGCCAGCGCGGGGACCGGAGCGGGAGGGCCCGGAGAGACCCAGTACTTC. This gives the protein CASAGTGAGGPGETQYF.

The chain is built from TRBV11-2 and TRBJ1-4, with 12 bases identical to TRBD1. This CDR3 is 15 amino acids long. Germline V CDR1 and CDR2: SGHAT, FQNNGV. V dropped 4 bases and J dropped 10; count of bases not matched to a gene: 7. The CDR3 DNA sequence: TGTGCCAGCAGCTCCGGGACAGGGGGCAACGGAAAACTGTTTTTT. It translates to CASSSGTGGNGKLFF. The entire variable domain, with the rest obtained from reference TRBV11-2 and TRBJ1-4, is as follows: EAGVAQSPRYKIIEKRQSVAFWCNPISGHATLYWYQQILGQGPKLLIQFQNNGVVDDSQLPKDRFSAERLKGVDSTLKIQPAKLEDSAVYLCASSSGTGGNGKLFFGSGTQLSVL.

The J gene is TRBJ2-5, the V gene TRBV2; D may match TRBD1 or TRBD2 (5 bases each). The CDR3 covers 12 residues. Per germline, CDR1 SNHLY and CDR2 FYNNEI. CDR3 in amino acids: CAGGIRQETQYF. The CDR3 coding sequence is TGTGCTGGGGGAATACGCCAAGAGACCCAGTACTTC.

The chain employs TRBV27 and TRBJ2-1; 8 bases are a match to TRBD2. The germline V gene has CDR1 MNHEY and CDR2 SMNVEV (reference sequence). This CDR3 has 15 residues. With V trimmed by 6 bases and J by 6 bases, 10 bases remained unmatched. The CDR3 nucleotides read TGTGCCAGCAGCTTCGGGGGGGCTCTGAGCAATGAGCAGTTCTTC. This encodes CASSFGGALSNEQFF.

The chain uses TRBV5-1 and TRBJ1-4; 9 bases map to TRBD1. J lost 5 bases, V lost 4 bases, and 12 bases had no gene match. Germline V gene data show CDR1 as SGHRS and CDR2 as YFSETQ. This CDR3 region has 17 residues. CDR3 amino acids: CASSQPGQGGRNEKLFF. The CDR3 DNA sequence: TGCGCCAGCAGCCAACCGGGACAGGGAGGGCGCAATGAAAAACTGTTTTTT.

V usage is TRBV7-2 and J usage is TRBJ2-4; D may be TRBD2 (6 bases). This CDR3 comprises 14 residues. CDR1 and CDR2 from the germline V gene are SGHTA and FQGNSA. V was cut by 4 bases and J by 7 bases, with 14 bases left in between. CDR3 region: CASSSTKEGNIQYF. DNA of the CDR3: TGTGCCAGCAGCTCAACGAAGGAGGGGAACATTCAGTACTTC.